A selection of T cell receptor beta chains follows, all from one sample in a study of T cells in Graves' hyperthyroidism and ophthalmopathy. MiXCR, run by TCRdb on the multiplex PCR reads, gives a single entry per CDR3 protein. The sample holds 400,000 to 550,000 distinct CDR3 sequences, roughly a quarter seen once. The sample was blood. Source of these receptors: a woman aged 25 to 45 with Graves' ophthalmopathy. Both conserved end residues are trimmed from each CDR3.

>TRBJ2-5|TRBV20-1
SARPLGVYQETQY
>TRBJ1-2|TRBV6-1
ASSKSGGRPNYGYT
>TRBJ1-1|TRBV27
AGSSFPVNTEAF
>TRBJ1-6|TRBV5-1
ASSVGQSLPDSPLH
>TRBJ1-2|TRBV27
ASSFNRNYGYT
>TRBJ2-5|TRBV20-1
SASRGQGGETQY
>TRBJ1-3|TRBV9
ASSVALPSSGNTIY
>TRBJ1-1|TRBV20-1
SASKLRGSLEAF
>TRBJ2-2|TRBV28
ASRLAGVGTGELF
>TRBJ2-5|TRBV19
ASSIGLGREFQETQY
>TRBJ1-5|TRBV15
ATSRTPRDRVHQPQH
>TRBJ2-5|TRBV20-1
SARDHRQSSQETQY
>TRBJ2-5|TRBV4-1
ASSQGVLQEAQY
>TRBJ1-2|TRBV12-3/TRBV12-4
ASTSGGLNYGYT
>TRBJ1-2|TRBV6-1
ASSRGVEDGYT
>TRBJ1-3|TRBV30
AWRDRERGGNTIY
>TRBJ1-1|TRBV6-5
ASSYLGSDTEAF
>TRBJ2-2|TRBV11-3
ASRGENTGELF
>TRBJ1-2|TRBV3-1
ASSLTGSGYGYT
>TRBJ1-2|TRBV18
ASYPDTYNYGYT
>TRBJ1-1|TRBV29-1
SVEKQMNTEAF